Following are 31 T cell receptor beta chains from one sample sequenced in a study of OX40 agonist ivuxolimab in advanced cancers. TCRdb's table, derived via immunoSEQ multiplex PCR, lists solely in-frame clones and lacks some. The sample lists over 85,000 clones, roughly 89% occurring once. The specimen was CD4+ or CD8+ T cells sorted from blood, collected in a trial of the OX40 agonist ivuxolimab. The source of these receptors is an adult with an advanced solid tumor such as melanoma, head and neck, liver or kidney cancer.

This chain links TRBV5-1 with TRBJ2-1, with 10 bases aligning to TRBD1. Germline CDR1 and CDR2: SGHRS and YFSETQ. The CDR3 spans 16 residues. The ends lost 3 bases at V and 5 bases at J; junction bases unmatched: 8. CDR3 sequence reads: CASSSRPGQGHNEQFF. The CDR3 DNA reads TGCGCCAGCAGCTCCCGCCCGGGACAGGGGCACAATGAGCAGTTCTTC.

V and J are TRBV28 and TRBJ1-4, with D unresolved. Per germline, CDR1 MDHEN and CDR2 SYDVKM. This CDR3 spans 12 amino acids. V gave up 2 bases and J gave up 13 bases, with 11 bases separating them. CDR3 amino acids: CASSLLRERLFF. The CDR3 region has the DNA TGTGCCAGCAGTTTACTAAGGGAACGACTGTTTTTT.

V usage is TRBV5-1 and J usage is TRBJ2-5, with TRBD1 matching over 7 bases. Trimming took 10 bases from V and 4 from J; bases not matched to a gene: 4. The length of the CDR3 is 11 residues. Germline loops: CDR1 SGHRS, CDR2 YFSETQ. The CDR3: CASKGAETQYF. The CDR3 DNA reads TGCGCCTCTAAGGGGGCAGAGACCCAGTACTTC. Full variable domain (remainder filled in from reference TRBV5-1 and TRBJ2-5): KAGVTQTPRYLIKTRGQQVTLSCSPISGHRSVSWYQQTPGQGLQFLFEYFSETQRNKGNFPGRFSGRQFSNSRSEMNVSTLELGDSALYLCASKGAETQYFGPGTRLLVL.

The chain is built from TRBV2 and TRBJ2-3; 13 bases are a match to TRBD2. V shed 6 bases, J shed 3 bases, and the junction held 3 bases outside the gene matches. The CDR3 is 15 residues long. Germline values: CDR1 SNHLY, CDR2 FYNNEI. The DNA of the CDR3 is TGTGCCAGCAGCCCGGGACTAGCGGGAACAGATACGCAGTATTTT. Protein product: CASSPGLAGTDTQYF.

The V gene is TRBV28, the J gene TRBJ2-5; TRBD2 aligns across 7 bases. Trimming removed 6 bases from V and 4 bases from J; junction bases left unmatched: 11. Germline V gives CDR1 MDHEN, CDR2 SYDVKM. The CDR3 is made up of 15 amino acids. CDR3 sequence: CASSPARAGLETQYF. Here the CDR3 DNA reads TGTGCCAGCAGCCCCGCGCGAGCGGGGTTAGAGACCCAGTACTTC.

This chain joins TRBV7-6 and TRBJ1-5; 9 bases fit TRBD1. V gave up 5 bases and J gave up 6 bases; unmatched junction bases: 8. CDR1 and CDR2 (germline): SGHVS, FNYEAQ. The CDR3 is 15 amino acids. The CDR3 DNA reads as TGTGCCAGCAGCCCCACCGGGACAGGGCTTCAGCCCCAGCATTTT. It is translated as CASSPTGTGLQPQHF.

The chain has TRBV5-4 and TRBJ2-2, with D possibly being TRBD2 (5 bases). The V gene's germline CDR1 is SGHNT and CDR2 YYREEE (reference sequence). Deletions cut 4 bases from V and 4 bases from J, with 11 bases between. The CDR3 totals 14 residues. The chain's CDR3 is CASSTRLSTGELFF. The CDR3 DNA reads TGTGCCAGCAGCACTAGACTTTCCACCGGGGAGCTGTTTTTT.

Remarks on this clone: Sequence at one end of the junction differs from germline and may be a read error. The CDR3 protein is CSVEEVYGYTF. The CDR3 coding sequence is TGCAGCGTGGAAGAGGTCTATGGCTACACCTTC. This chain uses TRBV29-1 with TRBJ1-2; D unclear. Per the germline V gene, CDR1 is SQVTM and CDR2 is ANQGSEA. The CDR3 is made up of 11 amino acids. The complete variable domain, with remaining parts taken from reference TRBV29-1 and TRBJ1-2, reads SAVISQKPSRDICQRGTSLTIQCQVDSQVTMMFWYRQQPGQSLTLIATANQGSEATYESGFVIDKFPISRPNLTFSTLTVSNMSPEDSSIYLCSVEEVYGYTFGSGTRLTVV.

The V gene is TRBV7-3, the J gene TRBJ2-5; 7 nucleotides agree with TRBD2. V dropped 6 bases and J dropped 5; count of bases not matched to a gene: 9. The CDR3 has 14 amino acids. The germline CDR1 and CDR2 sequences are SGHTA and FQGTGA. The CDR3 loop reads CASSSGGGRETQYF. The CDR3 nucleotides are TGTGCCAGCAGTTCTGGCGGGGGTCGGGAGACCCAGTACTTC.

CDR3: CASRRQGPNTGELFF. CDR3 DNA sequence: TGTGCCAGCAGGCGACAGGGGCCGAACACCGGGGAGCTGTTTTTT. V gene TRBV7-8 combines with J gene TRBJ2-2; TRBD1 matches at 8 bases. J lost 0 bases, V lost 6 bases, and 3 bases had no gene match. In germline, CDR1 is SGHVS, CDR2 FQNEAQ. The CDR3 is made up of 15 amino acids.

The chain uses TRBV27 and TRBJ2-7; 11 nucleotides match TRBD2. The V gene's germline CDR1 is MNHEY and CDR2 SMNVEV (reference sequence). There are 14 residues in the CDR3. Unmatched junction bases numbered 5, after V lost 6 bases and J lost 4 bases. The CDR3 DNA follows: TGTGCCAGCAGCCTAGCGGGGGGAGGATACGAGCAGTACTTC. Translating gives CASSLAGGGYEQYF.

The genes are TRBV19 and TRBJ1-1; 10 bases map to TRBD1. Trimming cost V 5 bases and J 5 bases; bases outside gene matches: 20. Germline V gene lookup returns CDR1 LNHDA and CDR2 SQIVND (reference sequence). The CDR3 totals 19 residues. The CDR3 here is CASSVTATGGGLGSTEAFF. CDR3 bases: TGTGCCAGTAGTGTCACTGCGACAGGGGGCGGACTTGGAAGTACTGAAGCTTTCTTT.

This clone has just a few counts. This chain joins TRBV7-3 and TRBJ2-1; D gene unclear. Between the trimmed V and J ends, which lost 2 bases and 10 bases, there was a span of 9 bases. This CDR3 is 12 amino acids long. The germline V gene encodes CDR1 SGHTA and CDR2 FQGTGA. CDR3 loop: CASSLGEREQFF. The CDR3 bases are TGTGCCAGCAGCTTAGGGGAAAGGGAGCAGTTCTTC. The variable domain in full, with the rest retrieved from reference TRBV7-3 and TRBJ2-1, is GAGVSQTPSNKVTEKGKYVELRCDPISGHTALYWYRQSLGQGPEFLIYFQGTGAADDSGLPNDRFFAVRPEGSVSTLKIQRTERGDSAVYLCASSLGEREQFFGPGTRLTVL.

V is TRBV19 and J is TRBJ2-1, with TRBD1 as a possible D gene (6 bases). The germline V gene has CDR1 LNHDA and CDR2 SQIVND (reference sequence). V lost 6 bases and J 14 bases, leaving 32 bases between the germline ends. CDR3 length equals 17 residues. The CDR3 region is CASRETGLGARVWVEFF. In DNA form, the CDR3 reads TGTGCCAGTAGGGAGACAGGTTTGGGGGCCCGGGTGTGGGTTGAGTTCTTC. The entire variable domain, with the rest obtained from reference TRBV19 and TRBJ2-1, is as follows: DGGITQSPKYLFRKEGQNVTLSCEQNLNHDAMYWYRQDPGQGLRLIYYSQIVNDFQKGDIAEGYSVSREKKESFPLTVTSAQKNPTAFYLCASRETGLGARVWVEFFGPGTRLTVL.

The CDR3 bases are TGTGCCAGCAGAACCGGGACAGGGTTGGAGACCCAGTACTTC. This codes for CASRTGTGLETQYF. This sequence joins TRBV7-2 and TRBJ2-5, with TRBD1 identical over 9 bases. The CDR3 contains 14 residues. Germline CDR1 is SGHTA and CDR2 is FQGNSA. The V gene end was trimmed by 6 bases and the J gene end by 5 bases; junction bases not matched to a gene: 7.

V and J are TRBV5-1 and TRBJ2-1; 10 bases are a match to TRBD1. V was pared by 4 bases and J by 0 bases, with 13 bases of the junction left unmatched. CDR1 is SGHRS, CDR2 YFSETQ, per germline. The CDR3 is 19 residues long. This CDR3 reads CASSGRQGASTSSYNEQFF. CDR3 coding DNA: TGCGCCAGCAGCGGCCGACAGGGGGCCTCAACGTCCTCCTACAATGAGCAGTTCTTC.

The V call is TRBV4-2, the J call TRBJ2-1; D remains unclear. Trimming left V 3 bases short and J 7 bases short, with 7 bases between. The CDR3 is 12 residues long. Germline V gene lookup returns CDR1 LGHNA and CDR2 YNFKEQ. The CDR3 reads CASSQGWNEQFF. In DNA, the CDR3 is TGTGCCAGCAGCCAGGGTTGGAATGAGCAGTTCTTC.

The chain recombines TRBV10-2 with TRBJ1-2, with 7 bases aligning to TRBD1. The CDR3 contains 15 residues. Germline CDR1 and CDR2: WSHSY and SAAADI. The V gene end was trimmed by 5 bases and the J gene end by 5 bases; junction bases not matched to a gene: 11. CDR3 bases: TGCGCCAGCAGTCCGGTGTGGGACAGAACATATGGCTACACCTTC. This gives the protein CASSPVWDRTYGYTF.

Remarks on this clone: At one end, the junction sequence differs from germline, possibly due to a read error. In the same sample, other DNA sequences code for this CDR3. The V gene is TRBV6-1, the J gene TRBJ1-1; TRBD1 matches at 7 bases. Germline CDR1 reads MNHNS; CDR2 reads SASEGT. CDR3 size: 14 residues. The CDR3 DNA reads as TGTGCCAGCAGACTAGCACAGGGGTACACCGAAGCTTTCTTT. Protein: CASRLAQGYTEAFF.

The genes are TRBV6-1 and TRBJ1-5; no clear D gene. V lost 1 base and J lost 6, with 7 bases in between. The CDR3 covers 13 residues. Germline CDR1 reads MNHNS; CDR2 reads SASEGT. The CDR3 bases are TGTGCCAGCAGTGAAGAAAGGCGTCAGCCCCAGCATTTT. Translating gives CASSEERRQPQHF.

The CDR3 loop reads CASGPGQGGEKLFF. The CDR3, as DNA: TGTGCTAGTGGTCCCGGACAGGGTGGAGAAAAACTGTTTTTT. V is TRBV12-5 and J is TRBJ1-4, with 8 nucleotides matching TRBD1. The CDR3 extends over 14 amino acids. Germline CDR1 LGHNT, CDR2 FRNRAP. V shed 5 bases and J 8 bases; nucleotides not matched to a gene: 7. The complete variable domain, with remaining parts taken from reference TRBV12-5 and TRBJ1-4, reads DARVTQTPRHKVTEMGQEVTMRCQPILGHNTVFWYRQTMMQGLELLAYFRNRAPLDDSGMPKDRFSAEMPDATLATLKIQPSEPRDSAVYFCASGPGQGGEKLFFGSGTQLSVL.

This clone was recorded a few times. Sequence at one end of the junction differs from germline and may be a read error. The chain couples TRBV7-9 to TRBJ2-7; D uncertain. The CDR3 spans 8 residues. Germline loops: CDR1 SEHNR, CDR2 FQNEAQ (reference sequence). In DNA, the CDR3 is TGTGCCAGCAGCCCCCCATTGTTC. Translated: CASSPPLF.

The J gene is TRBJ2-5, the V gene TRBV29-1, with D possibly being TRBD1 (6 bases). CDR1 SQVTM and CDR2 ANQGSEA come from the germline V gene. The CDR3 is 14 amino acids. Trimming pared 4 bases from V and 7 bases from J, leaving 19 bases between. The CDR3 sequence: CSVVSRGTTGTQYF. In DNA form, the CDR3 reads TGCAGCGTTGTGAGCAGGGGCACCACGGGGACCCAGTACTTC. Supplemented by reference TRBV29-1 and TRBJ2-5, the full variable domain reads SAVISQKPSRDICQRGTSLTIQCQVDSQVTMMFWYRQQPGQSLTLIATANQGSEATYESGFVIDKFPISRPNLTFSTLTVSNMSPEDSSIYLCSVVSRGTTGTQYFGPGTRLLVL.

To note about this clone: The same CDR3 can be traced to other DNA sequences in this sample. The CDR3 coding sequence is TGTGCCAACCAGTACACTCACGGGGCTAATGAAAAACTGTTTTTT. Amino acids: CANQYTHGANEKLFF. The chain carries TRBV2 and TRBJ1-4; D uncertain. The V and J ends lost 10 bases and 3 bases respectively, with 18 bases between them. This CDR3 region has 15 residues. Germline V gene lookup returns CDR1 SNHLY and CDR2 FYNNEI.

CDR3 DNA sequence: TGTGCCAGCAGCCCGGGACTGAATGAGAATTCACCCCTCCACTTT. Amino acids: CASSPGLNENSPLHF. This chain joins TRBV9 and TRBJ1-6, with D perhaps matching TRBD1 (5 bases). The CDR3 runs 15 residues. Germline CDR1 SGDLS, CDR2 YYNGEE. V was pared by 4 bases and J by 7 bases, with 15 bases between.

This clone was seen a single time. The gene calls are TRBV5-8 and TRBJ1-2, with D uncertain. Trimming took off 0 bases at V and 3 bases at J, with 12 bases between the two ends. The CDR3 loop spans 15 amino acids. Germline-derived CDR1 and CDR2 are SGHTS and YDEGEE. CDR3 in DNA: TGTGCCAGCAGCTTGGGGGGTACGGGTGACTATGGCTACACCTTC. This gives the protein CASSLGGTGDYGYTF.

The chain links TRBV7-3 to TRBJ2-2; unclear D gene. Per the germline V gene, CDR1 is SGHTA and CDR2 is FQGTGA. Trimming took 2 bases from V and 6 from J, leaving 10 bases between them. This CDR3 comprises 14 residues. Written as DNA, the CDR3 is TGTGCCAGCAGCTTATTAGGTAGTTCCGGGGAGCTGTTTTTT. Translation gives CASSLLGSSGELFF.

The chain carries TRBV18 and TRBJ2-4; TRBD1 agrees at 8 bases. With V trimmed by 2 bases and J by 2 bases, 8 bases remained unmatched. The CDR3 has 17 amino acids. The V gene's germline CDR1 is KGHSH and CDR2 LQKENI. DNA for the CDR3: TGTGCCAGCTCACCATCGGGACAGGTCCTAACCAAAAACATTCAGTACTTC. Protein: CASSPSGQVLTKNIQYF.

This clone was observed a single time. The CDR3 is CASTSGLYYNEQFF. In nucleotides, the CDR3 is TGTGCCAGTACATCCGGGCTCTACTACAATGAGCAGTTCTTC. The J gene is TRBJ2-1, the V gene TRBV19; no reliable D call. Trimming took off 7 bases at V and 3 bases at J, with 13 bases between the two ends. CDR1 LNHDA and CDR2 SQIVND come from the germline V gene (reference sequence). This CDR3 contains 14 residues.

The V call is TRBV5-4, the J call TRBJ2-2, with 9 bases fitting TRBD1. Germline values: CDR1 SGHNT, CDR2 YYREEE (reference sequence). The V gene end was trimmed by 5 bases and the J gene end by 4 bases; junction bases not matched to a gene: 12. The CDR3 consists of 17 residues. The CDR3 bases are TGTGCCAGCAGTCTTGGATTACAGGGGGCGGGCACCGGGGAGCTGTTTTTT. Encoded protein: CASSLGLQGAGTGELFF. The full variable domain, in which reference TRBV5-4 and TRBJ2-2 provide the parts outside the CDR3, is ETGVTQSPTHLIKTRGQQVTLRCSSQSGHNTVSWYQQALGQGPQFIFQYYREEENGRGNFPPRFSGLQFPNYSSELNVNALELDDSALYLCASSLGLQGAGTGELFFGEGSRLTVL.

Points on this clone: The sample has other DNA sequences that encode this CDR3 too. The V call is TRBV6-1, the J call TRBJ1-5, with unresolved D. This CDR3 is built from 11 residues. Germline V lookup: CDR1 MNHNS, CDR2 SASEGT. V lost 8 bases and J 9 bases, leaving 11 bases between the germline ends. CDR3 sequence (DNA): TGTGCCAGCTCCCCGCCGGGGCCCCAGCATTTT. Amino acids: CASSPPGPQHF.